These 32 T cell receptor beta chains originate from one sample sequenced in a study of blood T cell repertoires in COVID-19. Repertoires were generated with immunoSEQ multiplex PCR, while TCRdb's copy carries only in-frame clones and drops some. This table has approximately 300,000 clones, about 80% appearing once. Sequencing was done on a sample of peripheral blood. These TCRs come from a person between 65 and 79 years old with COVID-19, enrolled during active disease.

The chain is built from TRBV28 and TRBJ2-5; 14 nucleotides match TRBD2. CDR1 and CDR2 from the germline V gene are MDHEN and SYDVKM. The CDR3 has 15 amino acids. V was clipped by 9 bases and J by 5 bases; unmatched bases: 8. For the CDR3, the DNA is TGTGCCAGTACCGGGACTAGCGGGAGTAAGGAGACCCAGTACTTC. Translation gives CASTGTSGSKETQYF.

V usage is TRBV7-2 and J usage is TRBJ2-5; D uncertain. CDR3 length: 12 residues. Trimming cost V 5 bases and J 5 bases, with 9 bases left between them. Germline values: CDR1 SGHTA, CDR2 FQGNSA. Written as DNA, the CDR3 is TGTGCCAGCAGCAAGCCTTTGGAGACCCAGTACTTC. Translation gives CASSKPLETQYF.

V is TRBV24-1 and J is TRBJ1-2; D is possibly TRBD1 (5 bases). The CDR3 has 15 residues. Germline CDR1 and CDR2: KGHDR and SFDVKD. V was clipped by 3 bases and J by 4 bases, with 14 bases between them. This CDR3 reads CATSDPHRQIYGYTF. The DNA of the CDR3 is TGTGCCACCAGTGATCCCCACCGACAGATCTATGGCTACACCTTC.

The chain employs TRBV6-2 or TRBV6-3 and TRBJ2-4; 8 bases line up with TRBD2. Trimming cost V 4 bases and J 7 bases; bases outside gene matches: 3. Germline lookup yields CDR1 MNHEY and CDR2 SVGEGT. This CDR3 comprises 13 residues. CDR3 DNA: TGTGCCAGCAGTTTTCGGGAGGGGAACATTCAGTACTTC. Its translation: CASSFREGNIQYF.

J is TRBJ2-3 and V is TRBV3-1 (or the pseudogene TRBV3-2); perhaps TRBD2 as D (5 bases). There are 13 residues in the CDR3. The germline V and J ends were trimmed by 2 bases and 4 bases, with 7 bases remaining between them. Germline lookup yields CDR1 LGHDT and CDR2 YNNKEL (reference sequence). CDR3 loop: CASSQRDSDTQYF. CDR3 in DNA: TGTGCCAGCAGCCAACGGGATTCAGATACGCAGTATTTT.

This clone was recorded once. The chain carries TRBV7-2 and TRBJ2-1; weak D call: TRBD2 (6 bases). Trimming removed 5 bases at V and 11 bases at J, with 13 bases between. Germline V CDR1 and CDR2: SGHTA, FQGNSA. CDR3 length: 12 residues. CDR3 coding DNA: TGTGCCAGCAGCCCTCGACTAGGAAAGCAGTTCTTC. Protein: CASSPRLGKQFF.

The chain joins TRBV5-8 to TRBJ1-2; weak D call: TRBD1 (5 bases). The ends were cut back, 2 bases at V and 3 bases at J, with 11 bases in the middle. This CDR3 is built from 14 residues. CDR1 SGHTS and CDR2 YDEGEE come from the germline V gene. This chain's CDR3 is CASSFIQGYYGYTF. The CDR3 coding sequence is TGTGCCAGCAGCTTTATTCAGGGCTACTATGGCTACACCTTC.

The V call is TRBV11-2, the J call TRBJ2-5, with TRBD2 matching over 14 bases. V shed 1 base and J 0 bases; nucleotides not matched to a gene: 4. From germline, CDR1 is SGHAT and CDR2 FQNNGV. The length of the CDR3 is 18 residues. The CDR3 DNA reads TGTGCCAGCAGCTTAGTGGGACTAGCGGGGGCGCACCAAGAGACCCAGTACTTC. Translated, it gives CASSLVGLAGAHQETQYF. The variable domain in full, with the rest retrieved from reference TRBV11-2 and TRBJ2-5, is EAGVAQSPRYKIIEKRQSVAFWCNPISGHATLYWYQQILGQGPKLLIQFQNNGVVDDSQLPKDRFSAERLKGVDSTLKIQPAKLEDSAVYLCASSLVGLAGAHQETQYFGPGTRLLVL.

CDR3 in amino acids: CATRGGFNSPLHF. The CDR3 DNA reads TGTGCCACCCGAGGAGGTTTCAATTCACCCCTCCACTTT. V gene TRBV10-3 combines with J gene TRBJ1-6; D is unresolved. This CDR3 region has 13 residues. The V gene's germline CDR1 is ENHRY and CDR2 SYGVKD. Trimming removed 10 bases from V and 7 bases from J, with 14 bases in between.

V is TRBV5-6 and J is TRBJ2-7; D perhaps matches TRBD1 (6 bases). V was shortened by 3 bases and J by 2 bases, with 12 bases between the two germline ends. The germline CDR1 and CDR2 sequences are SGHDT and YYEEEE. This CDR3 comprises 14 residues. The CDR3 here is CASSSRDTTYEQYF. The CDR3 coding sequence is TGTGCCAGCAGCTCCCGGGACACCACCTACGAGCAGTACTTC.

This chain joins TRBV9 and TRBJ1-1; 8 bases line up with TRBD1. Losses at the gene ends were 3 bases for V and 10 bases for J; bases not matched to a gene: 11. The germline CDR1 and CDR2 sequences are SGDLS and YYNGEE. The CDR3 is 14 amino acids. This CDR3 is CASSAAGGADPAFF. CDR3 DNA sequence: TGTGCCAGCAGCGCCGCAGGGGGCGCAGACCCAGCTTTCTTT.

The chain employs TRBV27 and TRBJ1-4; D ambiguous. CDR1 and CDR2 from the germline V gene are MNHEY and SMNVEV (reference sequence). V shed 6 bases and J shed 6 bases, with 8 bases lying between them. This CDR3 has 12 amino acids. CDR3 bases: TGTGCCAGCAGAACTCGAGATGAAAAACTGTTTTTT. Its translation is CASRTRDEKLFF.

The V call is TRBV7-2, the J call TRBJ2-1; 13 bases are shared with TRBD2. The junction had 10 bases not matched to a gene; V was cut back by 0 bases and J by 8 bases. CDR3 size: 18 residues. In germline, CDR1 is SGHTA, CDR2 FQGNSA. The CDR3 region is CASSLAPWTSGRSYEQFF. The CDR3 region has the DNA TGTGCCAGCAGCTTAGCGCCTTGGACTAGCGGGAGAAGCTATGAGCAGTTCTTC.

The chain has TRBV5-4 and TRBJ2-3; 8 bases line up with TRBD2. This CDR3 has 18 amino acids. V shed 0 bases and J 0 bases; nucleotides not matched to a gene: 9. Germline lookup yields CDR1 SGHNT and CDR2 YYREEE (reference sequence). The CDR3 nucleotides read TGTGCCAGCAGCTTGGGGTCTAAAGCGGGAGCTAGCACAGATACGCAGTATTTT. Amino acid sequence: CASSLGSKAGASTDTQYF. Full variable domain (remainder filled in from reference TRBV5-4 and TRBJ2-3): ETGVTQSPTHLIKTRGQQVTLRCSSQSGHNTVSWYQQALGQGPQFIFQYYREEENGRGNFPPRFSGLQFPNYSSELNVNALELDDSALYLCASSLGSKAGASTDTQYFGPGTRLTVL.

The count of this clone is one. The chain links TRBV7-2 to TRBJ2-1; 10 bases are a match to TRBD2. Germline values: CDR1 SGHTA, CDR2 FQGNSA. After removal of 6 bases from V and 14 bases from J, the junction contained 19 bases not matched to a gene. The CDR3 totals 16 residues. Written as DNA, the CDR3 is TGTGCCAGCAGACTAGACCTAGCGGGAGCCCTGCAAGGGAAGTTCTTC. Translating gives CASRLDLAGALQGKFF.

The chain joins TRBV10-2 to TRBJ1-5; D possibly corresponds to TRBD1 (5 bases). The V end lost 6 bases, the J end lost 5 bases, and 17 bases lay between the germline ends. The CDR3 consists of 15 residues. Germline V CDR1 and CDR2: WSHSY, SAAADI. CDR3: CASSRTGLRDQPQHF. DNA of the CDR3: TGCGCCAGCAGCCGAACAGGCCTCCGTGATCAGCCCCAGCATTTT.

This clone was recorded once. CDR3 bases: TGTGCCAGTAGTTGGAGGGGGGGGTCGGCTTTCTTT. It specifies CASSWRGGSAFF. The chain is built from TRBV19 and TRBJ1-1; D is possibly TRBD1 (6 bases). The germline V gene encodes CDR1 LNHDA and CDR2 SQIVND (reference sequence). The CDR3 loop spans 12 amino acids. V was pared by 5 bases and J by 11 bases, with 15 bases between.

This clone has a handful of counts. The chain uses TRBV4-1 and TRBJ2-7; 8 bases line up with TRBD2. The germline CDR1 and CDR2 sequences are MGHRA and YSYEKL. The junction had 7 bases not matched to a gene; V was cut back by 3 bases and J by 3 bases. The CDR3 length is 15 residues. The CDR3 reads CASSHPGGLGYEQYF. CDR3 nucleotide sequence: TGCGCCAGCAGCCACCCGGGGGGGTTAGGCTACGAGCAGTACTTC.

V gene TRBV6-6 combines with J gene TRBJ2-4; D gene ambiguous. The V gene lost 2 bases and the J gene lost 5 bases, with 10 bases spanning the gap. Germline V gene sequence: CDR1 MNHNY, CDR2 SVGAGI (reference sequence). CDR3 size: 14 residues. The CDR3 is CASSYLQVENIQYF. In DNA, the CDR3 is TGTGCCAGCAGTTACCTCCAGGTCGAAAACATTCAGTACTTC.

J is TRBJ2-7 and V is TRBV15; D might be TRBD2 (5 bases). Looked up from germline, CDR1 is LNHNV and CDR2 is YYDKDF (reference sequence). The V end lost 0 bases, the J end lost 2 bases, and 17 bases lay between the germline ends. This CDR3 spans 17 amino acids. The CDR3 sequence: CATSRDLVGVNPYEQYF. The CDR3 DNA follows: TGTGCCACCAGCAGAGATCTCGTCGGGGTAAACCCCTACGAGCAGTACTTC. The entire variable domain, with the rest obtained from reference TRBV15 and TRBJ2-7, is as follows: DAMVIQNPRYQVTQFGKPVTLSCSQTLNHNVMYWYQQKSSQAPKLLFHYYDKDFNNEADTPDNFQSRRPNTSFCFLDIRSPGLGDTAMYLCATSRDLVGVNPYEQYFGPGTRLTVT.

This chain connects TRBV2 to TRBJ1-3; 7 bases are a match to TRBD1. V trimming: 6 bases; J trimming: 0 bases; junction bases outside the gene matches: 2. The CDR3 consists of 14 residues. Germline V gene sequence: CDR1 SNHLY, CDR2 FYNNEI. The DNA for the CDR3 is TGTGCCAGCAGCTGGGACAGCTCTGGAAACACCATATATTTT. Protein product: CASSWDSSGNTIYF. Using reference TRBV2 and TRBJ1-3 for the parts outside the CDR3, the full variable domain is EPEVTQTPSHQVTQMGQEVILRCVPISNHLYFYWYRQILGQKVEFLVSFYNNEISEKSEIFDDQFSVERPDGSNFTLKIRSTKLEDSAMYFCASSWDSSGNTIYFGEGSWLTVV.

In DNA form, the CDR3 reads TGCGCCAGCAGCGCTCAGACAGGGTTCCACCCCTACGAGCAGTACTTC. It encodes CASSAQTGFHPYEQYF. The chain joins TRBV10-1 to TRBJ2-7; 7 bases fit TRBD1. Germline V lookup: CDR1 WNHNN, CDR2 SYGVQD (reference sequence). The CDR3 runs 16 residues. The V gene end was trimmed by 6 bases and the J gene end by 2 bases; junction bases not matched to a gene: 13.

This rearrangement joins TRBV3-1 (or the pseudogene TRBV3-2) to TRBJ2-3; 7 bases are shared with TRBD2. Germline CDR1 reads LGHDT; CDR2 reads YNNKEL (reference sequence). V shed 0 bases, J shed 0 bases, and the junction held 9 bases outside the gene matches. The CDR3 contains 18 residues. The CDR3 loop is CASSQDPVQRGSTDTQYF. In nucleotides, the CDR3 is TGTGCCAGCAGCCAAGACCCTGTGCAGCGGGGTAGCACAGATACGCAGTATTTT.

The V gene is TRBV12-3 or TRBV12-4, the J gene TRBJ2-1, with TRBD1 identical over 7 bases. This CDR3 has 13 amino acids. Unmatched junction bases numbered 5, after V lost 6 bases and J lost 6 bases. The CDR3 reads CASSKTGSNEQFF. CDR3 nucleotides: TGTGCCAGCAGCAAGACAGGGTCCAATGAGCAGTTCTTC.

The CDR3 nucleotides are TGTGCCAGCAGCGTGACTAGCGGGGGGCCTAAGCAGTTCTTC. It yields the protein CASSVTSGGPKQFF. The chain employs TRBV9 and TRBJ2-1; 13 nucleotides agree with TRBD2. CDR1 is SGDLS and CDR2 is YYNGEE in the germline V gene. The junction had 4 bases not matched to a gene; V was cut back by 2 bases and J by 11 bases. The CDR3 extends over 14 amino acids.

The V gene is TRBV10-1, the J gene TRBJ2-1; D may be TRBD2 (5 bases). This CDR3 spans 15 amino acids. V was shortened by 7 bases and J by 0 bases, with 13 bases between the two germline ends. Per the germline V gene, CDR1 is WNHNN and CDR2 is SYGVQD (reference sequence). CDR3: CASTPGKSSYNEQFF. The CDR3 DNA reads TGCGCCAGCACTCCCGGGAAGAGCTCCTACAATGAGCAGTTCTTC.

This sequence joins TRBV30 and TRBJ2-1, with TRBD1 matching over 10 bases. Trimming removed 4 bases from V and 8 bases from J; junction bases left unmatched: 11. The length of the CDR3 is 15 residues. Germline CDR1 and CDR2: GTSNPN and SVGIG (reference sequence). CDR3 bases: TGTGCCTGGACGGACAGGGGGAACTTACGATATGAGCAGTTCTTC. This sequence encodes CAWTDRGNLRYEQFF.

This clone was detected only a few times. This chain joins TRBV7-2 and TRBJ1-2; 7 nucleotides agree with TRBD1. J gave up 8 bases and V 4 bases, and 4 bases lay outside the gene matches. The CDR3 has 12 residues. Germline lookup yields CDR1 SGHTA and CDR2 FQGNSA. CDR3 nucleotide sequence: TGTGCCAGCAGCTCGGGACAGCGCGGCTACACCTTC. Residues: CASSSGQRGYTF.

CDR3 sequence: CASIRRQGDTEAFF. DNA of the CDR3: TGTGCCAGTATTAGGCGACAGGGCGACACTGAAGCTTTCTTT. The chain has TRBV19 and TRBJ1-1; 7 bases map to TRBD1. The CDR3 extends over 14 amino acids. V lost 7 bases to trimming and J lost 3 bases; unmatched junction nucleotides: 8. Per germline, CDR1 LNHDA and CDR2 SQIVND (reference sequence).

The chain has TRBV9 and TRBJ2-1; TRBD2 matches at 16 bases. The V gene's germline CDR1 is SGDLS and CDR2 YYNGEE. The CDR3 sequence is 22 residues long. J lost 0 bases, V lost 0 bases, and 12 bases had no gene match. The CDR3 nucleotides read TGTGCCAGCAGCGTAGCTTCGGGTCCGGGACTAGCGGGAGGGAGCTCCTACAATGAGCAGTTCTTC. This encodes CASSVASGPGLAGGSSYNEQFF.

J is TRBJ1-2 and V is TRBV27, with 7 nucleotides matching TRBD1. Trimming removed 4 bases from V and 0 bases from J; junction bases left unmatched: 5. Germline V gene lookup returns CDR1 MNHEY and CDR2 SMNVEV (reference sequence). The CDR3 is 15 residues long. This CDR3 reads CASSSRTGTNYGYTF. CDR3 coding DNA: TGTGCCAGCAGTTCCCGGACAGGAACTAACTATGGCTACACCTTC.

The chain combines TRBV29-1 with TRBJ2-5, with 7 bases identical to TRBD2. This CDR3 region has 14 residues. Germline V gene data show CDR1 as SQVTM and CDR2 as ANQGSEA. The junction had 7 bases not matched to a gene; V was cut back by 3 bases and J by 3 bases. In DNA, the CDR3 is TGCAGCGTTGATCCGTGGCTAGCGGAAGAGACCCAGTACTTC. Amino acids: CSVDPWLAEETQYF. Drawing the rest from reference TRBV29-1 and TRBJ2-5, the complete variable domain is SAVISQKPSRDICQRGTSLTIQCQVDSQVTMMFWYRQQPGQSLTLIATANQGSEATYESGFVIDKFPISRPNLTFSTLTVSNMSPEDSSIYLCSVDPWLAEETQYFGPGTRLLVL.